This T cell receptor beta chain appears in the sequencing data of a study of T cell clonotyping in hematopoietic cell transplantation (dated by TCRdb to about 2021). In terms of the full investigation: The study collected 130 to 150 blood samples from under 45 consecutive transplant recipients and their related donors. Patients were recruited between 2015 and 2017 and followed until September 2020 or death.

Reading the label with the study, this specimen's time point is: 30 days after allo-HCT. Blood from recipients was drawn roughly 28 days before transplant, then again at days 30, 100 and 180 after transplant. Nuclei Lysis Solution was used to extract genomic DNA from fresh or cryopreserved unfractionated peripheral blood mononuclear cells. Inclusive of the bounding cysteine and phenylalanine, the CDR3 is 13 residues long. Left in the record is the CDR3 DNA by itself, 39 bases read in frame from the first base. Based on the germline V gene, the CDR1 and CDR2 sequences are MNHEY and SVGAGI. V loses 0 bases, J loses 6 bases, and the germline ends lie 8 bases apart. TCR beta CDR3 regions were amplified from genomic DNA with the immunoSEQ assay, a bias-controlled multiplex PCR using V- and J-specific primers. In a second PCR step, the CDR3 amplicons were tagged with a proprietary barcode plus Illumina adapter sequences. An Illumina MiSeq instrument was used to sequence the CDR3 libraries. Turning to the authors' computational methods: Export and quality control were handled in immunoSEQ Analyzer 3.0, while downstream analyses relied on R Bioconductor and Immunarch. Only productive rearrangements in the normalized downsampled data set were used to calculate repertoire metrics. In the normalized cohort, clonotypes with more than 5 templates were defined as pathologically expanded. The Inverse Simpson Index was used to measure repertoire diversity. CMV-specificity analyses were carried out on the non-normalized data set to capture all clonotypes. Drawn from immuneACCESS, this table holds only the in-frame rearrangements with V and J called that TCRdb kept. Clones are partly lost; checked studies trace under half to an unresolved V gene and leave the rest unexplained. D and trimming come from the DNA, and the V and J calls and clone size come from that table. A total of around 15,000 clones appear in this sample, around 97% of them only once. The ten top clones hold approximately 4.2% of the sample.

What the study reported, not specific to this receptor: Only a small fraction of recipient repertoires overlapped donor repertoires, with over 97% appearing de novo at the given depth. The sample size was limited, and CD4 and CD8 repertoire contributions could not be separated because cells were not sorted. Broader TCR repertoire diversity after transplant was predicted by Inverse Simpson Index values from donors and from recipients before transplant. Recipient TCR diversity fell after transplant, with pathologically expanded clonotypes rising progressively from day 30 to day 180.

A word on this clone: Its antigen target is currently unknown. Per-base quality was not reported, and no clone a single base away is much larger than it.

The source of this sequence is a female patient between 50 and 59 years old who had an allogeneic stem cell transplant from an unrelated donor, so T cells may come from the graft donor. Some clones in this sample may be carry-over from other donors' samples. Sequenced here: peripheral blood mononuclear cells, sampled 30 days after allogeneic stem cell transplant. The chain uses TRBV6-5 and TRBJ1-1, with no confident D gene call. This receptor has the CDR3 CASSYSRSPEAFF. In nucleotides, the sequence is TGTGCCAGCAGTTACTCGAGGAGTCCTGAAGCTTTCTTT.